This T cell receptor beta chain was found in a study of PD-1 blockade in mismatch repair-deficient tumors. Sequencing used immunoSEQ multiplex PCR; TCRdb keeps in-frame clones, though not all of them. Of around 39,000 clones in the sample, roughly 88% were seen once. General study results and limits: After pembrolizumab, tumor-resident clones rose rapidly, then generally contracted before radiologic responses.

V was pared by 10 bases and J by 2 bases, with 18 bases between. The CDR3 contains 15 residues. Germline CDR1 reads MNHNS; CDR2 reads SASEGT. With respect to this clone: Its specificity is unknown.

Mismatch repair deficiency was confirmed in all patients, by PCR or immunohistochemistry. TCRs were sequenced from a few patients responding to pembrolizumab. This clonotype originated in an adult with mismatch repair-deficient cancer. Sequencing used PBMCs, obtained about 40 weeks after starting pembrolizumab. This rearrangement joins TRBV6-1 to TRBJ1-3; D possibly corresponds to TRBD1 (5 bases). CDR3 amino acids: CAITVQGGTGNTIYF. CDR3 DNA: TGTGCCATCACGGTGCAGGGTGGAACTGGAAACACCATATATTTT.